This TCR beta chain was sequenced in a study of cytomegalovirus exposure and HLA in healthy donors. Whole-study context: Among about 190 million T cells, an earlier analysis found 117 million unique TCR beta sequences. General study results and limits: The presence/absence work took it that sequencing depth was about the same across donors. Certain sequence variants were highly shared and formed a cluster, and this cluster was likely a sequencing artifact.

This clone was picked up a small number of times. Its antigen remains unidentified. The length of the CDR3 is 14 residues. V lost 7 bases, J lost 4 bases, and 7 bases stayed unmatched. The germline V gene has CDR1 SNHLY and CDR2 FYNNEI. It was with 60 Vbeta and 13 Jbeta primers that the PCR ran. The data were produced by immunoSEQ multiplex PCR, yet TCRdb's version contains in-frame clones alone and is incomplete. This sample yields 150,000 to 200,000 clones, of which 81% are seen a single time; 2.1% belongs to the top ten. This TCR was sampled from a woman between 18 and 29 years old in good health and CMV-seropositive. The chain is built from TRBV2 and TRBJ2-1; TRBD1 matches at 7 bases. Specimen: PBMCs. CDR3 DNA sequence: TGTGCCAGCAAGGTGACAGGGCTTTACAATGAGCAGTTCTTC. It is translated as CASKVTGLYNEQFF. The full variable domain, completed using reference TRBV2 and TRBJ2-1, is EPEVTQTPSHQVTQMGQEVILRCVPISNHLYFYWYRQILGQKVEFLVSFYNNEISEKSEIFDDQFSVERPDGSNFTLKIRSTKLEDSAMYFCASKVTGLYNEQFFGPGTRLTVL.